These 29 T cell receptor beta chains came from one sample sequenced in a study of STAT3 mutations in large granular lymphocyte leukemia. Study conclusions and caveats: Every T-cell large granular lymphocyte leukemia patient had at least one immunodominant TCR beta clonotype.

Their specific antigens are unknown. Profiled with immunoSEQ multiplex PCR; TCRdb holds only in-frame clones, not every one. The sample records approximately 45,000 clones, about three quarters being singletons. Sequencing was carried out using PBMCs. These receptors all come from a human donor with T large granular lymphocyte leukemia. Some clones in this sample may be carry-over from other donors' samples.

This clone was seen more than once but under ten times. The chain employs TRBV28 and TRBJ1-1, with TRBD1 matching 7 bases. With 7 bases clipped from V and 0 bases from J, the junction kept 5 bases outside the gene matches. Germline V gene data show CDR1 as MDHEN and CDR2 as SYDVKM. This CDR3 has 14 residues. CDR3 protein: CASIEGAMNTEAFF. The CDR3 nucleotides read TGTGCCAGCATCGAGGGGGCCATGAACACTGAAGCTTTCTTT.

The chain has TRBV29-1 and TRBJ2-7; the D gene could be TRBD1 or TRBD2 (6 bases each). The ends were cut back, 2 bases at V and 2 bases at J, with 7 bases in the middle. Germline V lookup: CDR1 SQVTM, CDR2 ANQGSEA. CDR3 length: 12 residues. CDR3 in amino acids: CSVERGPYEQYF. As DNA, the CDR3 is TGCAGCGTTGAACGGGGGCCCTACGAGCAGTACTTC.

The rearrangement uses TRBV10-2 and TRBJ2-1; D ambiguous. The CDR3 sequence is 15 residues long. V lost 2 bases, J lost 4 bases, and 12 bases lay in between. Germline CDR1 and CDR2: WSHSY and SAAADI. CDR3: CASSEEPRIYNEQFF. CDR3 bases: TGCGCCAGCAGTGAGGAGCCCCGCATATACAATGAGCAGTTCTTC.

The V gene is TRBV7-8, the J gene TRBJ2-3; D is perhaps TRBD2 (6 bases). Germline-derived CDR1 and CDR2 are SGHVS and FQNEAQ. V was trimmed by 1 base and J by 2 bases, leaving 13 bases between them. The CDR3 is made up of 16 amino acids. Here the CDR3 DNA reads TGTGCCAGCAGCTTAGTGGGGTGGGGGGTCACAGATACGCAGTATTTT. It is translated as CASSLVGWGVTDTQYF. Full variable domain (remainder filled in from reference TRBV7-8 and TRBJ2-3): GAGVSQSPRYKVAKRGQDVALRCDPISGHVSLFWYQQALGQGPEFLTYFQNEAQLDKSGLPSDRFFAERPEGSVSTLKIQRTQQEDSAVYLCASSLVGWGVTDTQYFGPGTRLTVL.

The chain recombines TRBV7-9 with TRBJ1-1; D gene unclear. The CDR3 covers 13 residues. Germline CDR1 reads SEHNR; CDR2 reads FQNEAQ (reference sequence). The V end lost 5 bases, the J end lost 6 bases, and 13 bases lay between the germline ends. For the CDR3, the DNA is TGTGCCAGCAGCCCTAGAGAATCTCCTGAAGCTTTCTTT. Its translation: CASSPRESPEAFF.

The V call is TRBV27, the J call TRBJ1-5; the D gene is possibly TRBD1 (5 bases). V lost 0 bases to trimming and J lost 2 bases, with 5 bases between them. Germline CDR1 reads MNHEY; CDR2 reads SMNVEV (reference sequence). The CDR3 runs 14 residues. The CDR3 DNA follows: TGTGCCAGCAGTTTATCAGGGGGCAATCAGCCCCAGCATTTT. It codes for CASSLSGGNQPQHF.

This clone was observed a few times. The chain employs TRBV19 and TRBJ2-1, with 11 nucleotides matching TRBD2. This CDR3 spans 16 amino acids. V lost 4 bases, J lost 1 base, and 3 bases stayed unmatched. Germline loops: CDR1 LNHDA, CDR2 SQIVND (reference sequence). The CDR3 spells CASSTSSGGSYNEQFF. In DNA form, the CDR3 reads TGTGCCAGTAGTACATCTAGCGGGGGGTCCTACAATGAGCAGTTCTTC.

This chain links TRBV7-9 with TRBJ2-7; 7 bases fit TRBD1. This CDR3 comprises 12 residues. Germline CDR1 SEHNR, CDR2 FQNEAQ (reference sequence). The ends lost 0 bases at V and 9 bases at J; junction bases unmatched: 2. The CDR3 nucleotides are TGTGCCAGCAGCTTAGCGTCAGGGGGGCAGTACGTC. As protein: CASSLASGGQYV.

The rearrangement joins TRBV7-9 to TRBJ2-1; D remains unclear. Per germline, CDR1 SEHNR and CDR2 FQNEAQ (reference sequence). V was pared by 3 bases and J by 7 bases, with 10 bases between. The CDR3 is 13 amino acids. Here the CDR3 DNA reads TGTGCCAGCAGCTTGGAAGGGCCTAATGAGCAGTTCTTC. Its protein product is CASSLEGPNEQFF.

CDR3 sequence: CASSLTHNQPQHF. CDR3 DNA sequence: TGTGCCAGCAGCTTAACTCACAATCAGCCCCAGCATTTT. The chain recombines TRBV7-9 with TRBJ1-5; D unresolved. The V end was cut by 2 bases, the J end by 3 bases, with 5 bases between. There are 13 residues in the CDR3. Germline CDR1 SEHNR, CDR2 FQNEAQ (reference sequence). The variable domain in full, with the rest retrieved from reference TRBV7-9 and TRBJ1-5, is DTGVSQNPRHKITKRGQNVTFRCDPISEHNRLYWYRQTLGQGPEFLTYFQNEAQLEKSRLLSDRFSAERPKGSFSTLEIQRTEQGDSAMYLCASSLTHNQPQHFGDGTRLSIL.

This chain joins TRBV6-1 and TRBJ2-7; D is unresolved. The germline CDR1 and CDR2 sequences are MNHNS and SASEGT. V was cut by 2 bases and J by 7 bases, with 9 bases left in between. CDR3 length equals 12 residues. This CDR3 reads CASSEHRREQYV. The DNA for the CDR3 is TGTGCCAGCAGTGAACACAGAAGGGAGCAGTACGTC.

CDR3 sequence (DNA): TGTGCCAGCAGCTTTAATTTGAGGGGAAACAATGAGCAGTTCTTC. Translating gives CASSFNLRGNNEQFF. J is TRBJ2-1 and V is TRBV11-2; possibly TRBD1 or TRBD2 for D (5 bases each). The V gene's germline CDR1 is SGHAT and CDR2 FQNNGV. V was clipped by 3 bases and J by 5 bases, with 14 bases between them. CDR3 length: 15 residues.

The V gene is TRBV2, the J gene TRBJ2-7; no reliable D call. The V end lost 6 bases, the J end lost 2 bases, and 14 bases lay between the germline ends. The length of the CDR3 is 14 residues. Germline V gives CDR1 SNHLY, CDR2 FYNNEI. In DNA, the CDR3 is TGTGCCAGCAGCTCCCCGAACGGTGCCTACGAGCAGTACTTC. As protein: CASSSPNGAYEQYF.

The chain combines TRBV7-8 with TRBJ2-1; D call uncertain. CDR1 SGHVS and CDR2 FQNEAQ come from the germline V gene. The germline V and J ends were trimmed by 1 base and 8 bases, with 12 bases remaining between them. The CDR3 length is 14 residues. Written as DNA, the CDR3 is TGTGCCAGCAGCTTAGAAGCCATGGGGTATGAGCAGTTCTTC. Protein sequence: CASSLEAMGYEQFF.

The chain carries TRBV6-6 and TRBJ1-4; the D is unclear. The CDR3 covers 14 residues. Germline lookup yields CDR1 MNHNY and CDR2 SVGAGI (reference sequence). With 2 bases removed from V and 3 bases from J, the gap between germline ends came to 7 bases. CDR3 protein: CASSYRRANEKLFF. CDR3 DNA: TGTGCCAGCAGTTACCGGCGGGCTAATGAAAAACTGTTTTTT.

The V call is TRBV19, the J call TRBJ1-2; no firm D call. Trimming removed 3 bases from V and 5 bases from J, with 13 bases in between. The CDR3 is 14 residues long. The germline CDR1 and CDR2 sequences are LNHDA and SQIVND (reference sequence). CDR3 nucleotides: TGTGCCAGTAGTATCCCGGTCAGTCCGTATGGCTACACCTTC. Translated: CASSIPVSPYGYTF. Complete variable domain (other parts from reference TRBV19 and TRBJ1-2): DGGITQSPKYLFRKEGQNVTLSCEQNLNHDAMYWYRQDPGQGLRLIYYSQIVNDFQKGDIAEGYSVSREKKESFPLTVTSAQKNPTAFYLCASSIPVSPYGYTFGSGTRLTVV.

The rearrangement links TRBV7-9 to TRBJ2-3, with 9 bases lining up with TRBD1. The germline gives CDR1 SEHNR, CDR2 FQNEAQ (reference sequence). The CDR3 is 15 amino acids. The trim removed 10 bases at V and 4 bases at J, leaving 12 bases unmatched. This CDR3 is CATQSRDRVPDTQYF. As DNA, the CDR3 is TGTGCCACCCAGAGTAGGGACAGGGTGCCAGATACGCAGTATTTT. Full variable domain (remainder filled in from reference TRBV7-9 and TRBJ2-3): DTGVSQNPRHKITKRGQNVTFRCDPISEHNRLYWYRQTLGQGPEFLTYFQNEAQLEKSRLLSDRFSAERPKGSFSTLEIQRTEQGDSAMYLCATQSRDRVPDTQYFGPGTRLTVL.

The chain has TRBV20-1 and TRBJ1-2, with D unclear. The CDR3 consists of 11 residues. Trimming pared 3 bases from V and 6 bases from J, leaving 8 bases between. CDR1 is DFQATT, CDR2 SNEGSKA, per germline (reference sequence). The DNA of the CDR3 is TGCAGTGCTAGTACCGGGGATGGCTACACCTTC. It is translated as CSASTGDGYTF.

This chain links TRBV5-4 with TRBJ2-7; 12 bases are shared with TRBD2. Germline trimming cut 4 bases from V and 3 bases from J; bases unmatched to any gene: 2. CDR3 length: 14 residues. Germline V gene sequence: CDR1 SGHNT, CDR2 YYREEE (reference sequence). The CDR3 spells CASSLTSGGYEQYF. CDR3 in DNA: TGTGCCAGCAGCCTGACTAGCGGGGGCTACGAGCAGTACTTC. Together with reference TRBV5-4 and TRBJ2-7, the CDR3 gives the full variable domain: ETGVTQSPTHLIKTRGQQVTLRCSSQSGHNTVSWYQQALGQGPQFIFQYYREEENGRGNFPPRFSGLQFPNYSSELNVNALELDDSALYLCASSLTSGGYEQYFGPGTRLTVT.

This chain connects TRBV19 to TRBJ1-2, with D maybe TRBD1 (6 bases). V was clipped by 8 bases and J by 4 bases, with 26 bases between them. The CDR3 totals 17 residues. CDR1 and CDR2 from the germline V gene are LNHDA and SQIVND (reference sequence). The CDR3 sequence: CASWGPVGLKESYGYTF. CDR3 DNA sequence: TGTGCCAGTTGGGGGCCGGTCGGGCTTAAGGAGAGCTATGGCTACACCTTC. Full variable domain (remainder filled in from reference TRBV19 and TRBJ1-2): DGGITQSPKYLFRKEGQNVTLSCEQNLNHDAMYWYRQDPGQGLRLIYYSQIVNDFQKGDIAEGYSVSREKKESFPLTVTSAQKNPTAFYLCASWGPVGLKESYGYTFGSGTRLTVV.

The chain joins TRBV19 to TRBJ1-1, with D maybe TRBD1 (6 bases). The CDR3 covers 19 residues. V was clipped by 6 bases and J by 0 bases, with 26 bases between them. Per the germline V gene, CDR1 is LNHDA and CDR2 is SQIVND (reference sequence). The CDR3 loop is CASSTGTTQRYFMNTEAFF. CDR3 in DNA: TGTGCCAGTAGCACCGGGACAACCCAACGCTATTTTATGAACACTGAAGCTTTCTTT.

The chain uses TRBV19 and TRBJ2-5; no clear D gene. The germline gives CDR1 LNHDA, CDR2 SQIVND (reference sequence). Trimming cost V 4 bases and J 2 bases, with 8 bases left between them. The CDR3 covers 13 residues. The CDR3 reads CASSKTLQETQYF. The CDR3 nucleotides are TGTGCCAGTAGTAAGACCTTACAAGAGACCCAGTACTTC.

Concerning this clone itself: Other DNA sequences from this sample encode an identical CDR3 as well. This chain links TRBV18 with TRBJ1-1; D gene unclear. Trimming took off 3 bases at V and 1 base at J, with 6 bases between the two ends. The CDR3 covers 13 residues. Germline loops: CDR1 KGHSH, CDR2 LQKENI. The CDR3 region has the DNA TGTGCCAGCTCACCTGGGCAGAACACTGAAGCTTTCTTT. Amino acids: CASSPGQNTEAFF.

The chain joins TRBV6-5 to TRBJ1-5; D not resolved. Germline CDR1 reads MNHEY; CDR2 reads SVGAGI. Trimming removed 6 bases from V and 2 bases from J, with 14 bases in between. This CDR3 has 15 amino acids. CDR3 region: CASSRRTGGNQPQHF. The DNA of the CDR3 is TGTGCCAGCAGCCGAAGGACGGGCGGCAATCAGCCCCAGCATTTT.

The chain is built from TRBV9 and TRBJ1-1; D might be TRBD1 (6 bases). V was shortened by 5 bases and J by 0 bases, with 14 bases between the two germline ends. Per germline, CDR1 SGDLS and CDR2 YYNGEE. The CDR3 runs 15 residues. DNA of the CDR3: TGTGCCAGCAGTGCGCGGGGGGGGCTGAACACTGAAGCTTTCTTT. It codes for CASSARGGLNTEAFF.

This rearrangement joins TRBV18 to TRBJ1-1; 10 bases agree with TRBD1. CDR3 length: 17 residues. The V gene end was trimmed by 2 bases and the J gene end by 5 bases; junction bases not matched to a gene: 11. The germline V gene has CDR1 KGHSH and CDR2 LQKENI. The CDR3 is CASSPRDRGVAGTEAFF. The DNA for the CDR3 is TGTGCCAGCTCACCAAGGGACAGGGGAGTAGCGGGGACTGAAGCTTTCTTT. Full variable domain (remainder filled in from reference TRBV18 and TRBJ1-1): NAGVMQNPRHLVRRRGQEARLRCSPMKGHSHVYWYRQLPEEGLKFMVYLQKENIIDESGMPKERFSAEFPKEGPSILRIQQVVRGDSAAYFCASSPRDRGVAGTEAFFGQGTRLTVV.

The CDR3 DNA follows: TGTGCCAGTAGTACCACACTGGAGGGTGGCTACACCTTC. It codes for CASSTTLEGGYTF. The chain uses TRBV19 and TRBJ1-2; D is unclear. CDR1 LNHDA and CDR2 SQIVND come from the germline V gene (reference sequence). The CDR3 contains 13 residues. The V end lost 4 bases, the J end lost 7 bases, and 13 bases lay between the germline ends.

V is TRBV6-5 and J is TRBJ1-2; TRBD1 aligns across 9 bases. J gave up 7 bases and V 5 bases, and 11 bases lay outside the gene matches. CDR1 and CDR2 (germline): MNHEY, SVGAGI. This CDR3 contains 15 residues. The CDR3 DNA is TGTGCCAGCAGTCCCTTGGGGACAGGGCACAGTGGCTACACCTTC. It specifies CASSPLGTGHSGYTF.

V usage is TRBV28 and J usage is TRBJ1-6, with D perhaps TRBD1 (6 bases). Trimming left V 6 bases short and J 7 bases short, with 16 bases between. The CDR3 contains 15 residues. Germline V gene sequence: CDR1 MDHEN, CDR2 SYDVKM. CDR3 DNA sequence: TGTGCCAGCAGGAGGGATCAGGGGTGGAATTCACCCCTCCACTTT. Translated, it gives CASRRDQGWNSPLHF.